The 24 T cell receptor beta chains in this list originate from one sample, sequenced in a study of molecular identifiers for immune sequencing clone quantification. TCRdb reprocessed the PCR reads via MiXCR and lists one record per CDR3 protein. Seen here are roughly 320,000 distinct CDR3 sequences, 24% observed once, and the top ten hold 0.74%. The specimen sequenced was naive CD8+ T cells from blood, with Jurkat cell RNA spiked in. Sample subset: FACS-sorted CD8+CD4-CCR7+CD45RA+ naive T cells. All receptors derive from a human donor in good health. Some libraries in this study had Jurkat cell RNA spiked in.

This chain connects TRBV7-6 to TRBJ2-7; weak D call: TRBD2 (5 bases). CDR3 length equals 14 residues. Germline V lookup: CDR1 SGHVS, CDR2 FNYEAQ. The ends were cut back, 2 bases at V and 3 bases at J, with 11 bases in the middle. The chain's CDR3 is CASSLRDGGYEQYF. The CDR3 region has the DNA TGTGCCAGCAGCTTACGGGATGGCGGCTACGAGCAGTACTTC.

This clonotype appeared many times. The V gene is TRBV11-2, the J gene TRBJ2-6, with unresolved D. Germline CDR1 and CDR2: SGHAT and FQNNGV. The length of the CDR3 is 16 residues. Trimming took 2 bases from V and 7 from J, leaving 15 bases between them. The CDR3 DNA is TGTGCCAGCAGCTTATACGGGCAAGTTGGAGCCAACGTCCTGACTTTC. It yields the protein CASSLYGQVGANVLTF.

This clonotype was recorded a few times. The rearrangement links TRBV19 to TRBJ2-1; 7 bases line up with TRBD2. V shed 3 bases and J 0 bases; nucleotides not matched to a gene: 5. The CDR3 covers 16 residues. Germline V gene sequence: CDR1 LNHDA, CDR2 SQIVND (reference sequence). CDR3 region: CASSITGGSSYNEQFF. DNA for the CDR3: TGTGCCAGTAGTATCACCGGCGGGAGCTCCTACAATGAGCAGTTCTTC.

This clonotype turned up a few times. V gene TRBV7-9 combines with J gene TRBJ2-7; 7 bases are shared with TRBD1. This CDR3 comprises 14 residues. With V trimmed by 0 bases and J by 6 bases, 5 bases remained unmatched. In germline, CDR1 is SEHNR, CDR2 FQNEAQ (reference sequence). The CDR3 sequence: CASSLALAGGEQYF. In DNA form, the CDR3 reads TGTGCCAGCAGCTTAGCGCTGGCAGGGGGCGAGCAGTACTTC.

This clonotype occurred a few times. CDR3 bases: TGTGCCAGCAGCCTGACAGACGAACTAGCCAAAAACATTCAGTACTTC. Translated, it gives CASSLTDELAKNIQYF. V is TRBV12-3 or TRBV12-4 and J is TRBJ2-4, with a tentative D call TRBD1 (5 bases). CDR3 length: 16 residues. Deletions cut 6 bases from V and 0 bases from J, with 15 bases between.

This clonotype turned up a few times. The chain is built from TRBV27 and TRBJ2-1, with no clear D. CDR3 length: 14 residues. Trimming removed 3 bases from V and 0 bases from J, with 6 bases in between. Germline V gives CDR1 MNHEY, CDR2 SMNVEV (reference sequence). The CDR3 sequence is CASSFRTSYNEQFF. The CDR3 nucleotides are TGTGCCAGCAGTTTCCGGACCTCCTACAATGAGCAGTTCTTC.

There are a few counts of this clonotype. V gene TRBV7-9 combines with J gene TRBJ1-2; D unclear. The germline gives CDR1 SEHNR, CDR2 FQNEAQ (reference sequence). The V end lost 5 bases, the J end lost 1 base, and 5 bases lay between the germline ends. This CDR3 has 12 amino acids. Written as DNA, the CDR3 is TGTGCCAGCAGCCCATTTAACTATGGCTACACCTTC. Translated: CASSPFNYGYTF.

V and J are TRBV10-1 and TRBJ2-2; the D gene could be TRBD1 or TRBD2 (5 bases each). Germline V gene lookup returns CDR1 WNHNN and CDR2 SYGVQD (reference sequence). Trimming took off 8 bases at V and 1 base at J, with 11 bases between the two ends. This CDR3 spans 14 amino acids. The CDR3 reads CASRGTVNTGELFF. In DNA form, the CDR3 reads TGCGCCAGCCGAGGGACGGTGAACACCGGGGAGCTGTTTTTT.

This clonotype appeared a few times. CDR3 sequence (DNA): TGTGCCAGCCTACAGGACCTGTCCTACAATGAGCAGTTCTTC. It yields the protein CASLQDLSYNEQFF. The chain links TRBV6-2 or TRBV6-3 to TRBJ2-1; D is possibly TRBD1 (5 bases). Looked up from germline, CDR1 is MNHEY and CDR2 is SVGEGT. The CDR3 runs to 14 residues. V was cut by 8 bases and J by 1 base, with 12 bases left in between.

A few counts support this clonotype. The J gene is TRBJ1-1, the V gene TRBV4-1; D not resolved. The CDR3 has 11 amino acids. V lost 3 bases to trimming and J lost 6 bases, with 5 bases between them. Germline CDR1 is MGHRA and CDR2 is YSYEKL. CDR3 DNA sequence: TGCGCCAGCAGCCATAGGTCTGAAGCTTTCTTT. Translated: CASSHRSEAFF.

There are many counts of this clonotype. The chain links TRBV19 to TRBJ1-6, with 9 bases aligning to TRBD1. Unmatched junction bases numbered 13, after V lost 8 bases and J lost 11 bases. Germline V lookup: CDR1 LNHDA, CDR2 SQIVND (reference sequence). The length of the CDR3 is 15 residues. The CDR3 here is CASDRTGAGWTPLHF. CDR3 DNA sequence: TGTGCCAGTGACCGGACAGGGGCAGGTTGGACACCCCTCCACTTT.

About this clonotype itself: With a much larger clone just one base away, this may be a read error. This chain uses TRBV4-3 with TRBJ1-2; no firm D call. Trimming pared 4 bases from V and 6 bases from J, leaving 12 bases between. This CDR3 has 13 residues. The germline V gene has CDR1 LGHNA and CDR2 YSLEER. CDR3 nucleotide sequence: TGCGCCAGCAGCCCCCGTTCGACCAATGGCTACACCTTC. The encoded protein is CASSPRSTNGYTF.

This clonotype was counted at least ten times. CDR3 loop: CASSQESGGADTQYF. The CDR3 nucleotides are TGCGCCAGCAGCCAAGAGAGCGGGGGTGCTGATACGCAGTATTTT. This rearrangement joins TRBV4-3 to TRBJ2-3; TRBD2 aligns across 8 bases. Germline-derived CDR1 and CDR2 are LGHNA and YSLEER. The CDR3 totals 15 residues. J gave up 6 bases and V 0 bases, and 5 bases lay outside the gene matches.

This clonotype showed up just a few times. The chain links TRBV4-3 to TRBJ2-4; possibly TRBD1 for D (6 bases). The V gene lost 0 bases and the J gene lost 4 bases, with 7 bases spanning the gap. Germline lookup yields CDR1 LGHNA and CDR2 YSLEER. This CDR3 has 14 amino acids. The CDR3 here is CASSQDGQKNIQYF. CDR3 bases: TGCGCCAGCAGCCAAGATGGACAGAAAAACATTCAGTACTTC.

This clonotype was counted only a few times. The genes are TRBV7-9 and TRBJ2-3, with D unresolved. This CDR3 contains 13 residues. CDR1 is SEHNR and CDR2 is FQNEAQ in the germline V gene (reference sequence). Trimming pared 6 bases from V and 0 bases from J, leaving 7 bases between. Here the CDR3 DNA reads TGTGCCAGCAGATCCATAAGCACAGATACGCAGTATTTT. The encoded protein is CASRSISTDTQYF.

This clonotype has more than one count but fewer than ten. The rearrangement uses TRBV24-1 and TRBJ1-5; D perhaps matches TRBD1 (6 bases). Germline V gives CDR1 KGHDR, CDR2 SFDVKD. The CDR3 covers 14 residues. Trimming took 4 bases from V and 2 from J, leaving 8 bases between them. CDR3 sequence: CATSEPGGNQPQHF. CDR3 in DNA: TGTGCCACCAGTGAACCAGGGGGCAATCAGCCCCAGCATTTT.

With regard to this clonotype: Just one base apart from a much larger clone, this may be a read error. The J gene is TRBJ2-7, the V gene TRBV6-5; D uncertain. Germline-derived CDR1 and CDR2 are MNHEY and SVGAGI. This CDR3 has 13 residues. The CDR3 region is CASSYKFSYERYF. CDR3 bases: TGTGCCAGCAGTTACAAGTTTTCCTACGAGCGGTACTTC.

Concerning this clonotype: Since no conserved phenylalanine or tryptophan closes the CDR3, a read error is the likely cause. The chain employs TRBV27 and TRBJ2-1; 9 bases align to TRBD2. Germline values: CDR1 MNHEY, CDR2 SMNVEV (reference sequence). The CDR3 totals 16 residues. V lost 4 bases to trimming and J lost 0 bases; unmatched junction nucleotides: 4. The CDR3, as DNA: TGTGCCAGCAGTTACCTAGCGGGGAGCTCCTACAATGAGCAGTTCCTC. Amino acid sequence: CASSYLAGSSYNEQFL.

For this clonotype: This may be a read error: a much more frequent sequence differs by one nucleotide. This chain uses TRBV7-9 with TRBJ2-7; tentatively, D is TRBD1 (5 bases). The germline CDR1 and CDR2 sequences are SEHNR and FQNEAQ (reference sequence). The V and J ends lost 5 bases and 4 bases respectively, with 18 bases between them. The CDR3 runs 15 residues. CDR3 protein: CASSPVRQGRYEQYV. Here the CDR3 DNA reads TGTGCCAGCAGCCCAGTTCGGCAGGGCCGGTACGAGCAGTACGTC.

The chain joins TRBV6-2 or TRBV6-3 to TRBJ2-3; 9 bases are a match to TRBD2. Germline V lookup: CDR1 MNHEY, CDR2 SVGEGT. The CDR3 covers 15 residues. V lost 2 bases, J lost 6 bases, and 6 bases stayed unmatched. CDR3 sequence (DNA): TGTGCCAGCAGTTACCTGAGCGGGGGGCCTGATACGCAGTATTTT. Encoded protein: CASSYLSGGPDTQYF.

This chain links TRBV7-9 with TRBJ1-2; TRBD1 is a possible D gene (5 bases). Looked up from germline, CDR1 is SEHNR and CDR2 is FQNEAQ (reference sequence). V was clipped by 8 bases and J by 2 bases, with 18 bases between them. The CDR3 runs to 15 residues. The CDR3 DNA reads TGTGCCAGCGGTGGGGGAACACGTTGGAACTATGGCTACACCTTC. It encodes CASGGGTRWNYGYTF. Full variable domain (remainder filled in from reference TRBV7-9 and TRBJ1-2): DTGVSQNPRHKITKRGQNVTFRCDPISEHNRLYWYRQTLGQGPEFLTYFQNEAQLEKSRLLSDRFSAERPKGSFSTLEIQRTEQGDSAMYLCASGGGTRWNYGYTFGSGTRLTVV.

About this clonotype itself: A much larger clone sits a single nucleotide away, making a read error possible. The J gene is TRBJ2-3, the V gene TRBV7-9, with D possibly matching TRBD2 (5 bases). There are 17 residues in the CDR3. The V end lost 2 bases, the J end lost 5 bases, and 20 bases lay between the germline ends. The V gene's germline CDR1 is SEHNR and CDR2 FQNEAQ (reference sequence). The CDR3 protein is CASSLKPRASSEDTQYF. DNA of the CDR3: TGTGCCAGCAGCTTAAAACCGCGGGCCTCATCAGAAGATACGCAGTATTTT.

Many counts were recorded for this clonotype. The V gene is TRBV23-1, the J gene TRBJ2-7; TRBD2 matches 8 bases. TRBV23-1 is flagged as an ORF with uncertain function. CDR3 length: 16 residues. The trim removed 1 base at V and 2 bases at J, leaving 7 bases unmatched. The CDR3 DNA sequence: TGCGCCAGCAGTCAATGTACCGGGAGGGGAGCCTACGAGCAGTACTTC. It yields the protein CASSQCTGRGAYEQYF.

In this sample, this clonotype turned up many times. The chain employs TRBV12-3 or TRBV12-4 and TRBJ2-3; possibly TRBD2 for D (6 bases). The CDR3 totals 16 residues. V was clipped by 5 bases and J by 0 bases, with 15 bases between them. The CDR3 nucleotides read TGTGCCAGCAGTCACCTAGCGAGGCCTAGCACAGATACGCAGTATTTT. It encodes CASSHLARPSTDTQYF.